This T cell receptor (beta chain) was identified during a study of vaccination effects on CD4 cells after COVID-19. About the research overall: Antigen-specific CD4+ T cells were expanded with viral peptide pools in the ViraFEST assay before sequencing. General study points: Recruitment yielded few convalescent patients, and the study had no early post-infection timepoints. Cross-reactivity toward common cold coronaviruses was confined to only 1 of 255 vaccine-induced clones in healthy vaccinees.

Subsequent to 10 days of culture, CD4+ T cells were isolated. Two doses of BNT162b2 or mRNA-1273 vaccine were administered to participants. With 3 bases clipped from V and 7 bases from J, the junction kept 5 bases outside the gene matches. The CDR3 loop spans 14 amino acids. The germline V gene has CDR1 SGHTA and CDR2 FQGNSA. This table comes from immunoSEQ multiplex PCR, and its TCRdb copy is limited to in-frame clones, with some not included. The data show just under 75,000 clones, approximately 73% seen once. A note on this clone: Antigen unknown.

This chain joins TRBV7-2 and TRBJ1-2, with TRBD1 identical over 10 bases. The sequencing here drew on CD4+ T cells from PBMCs cultured without peptide, taken after COVID-19 vaccination. This TCR came from a human donor who received a COVID-19 vaccine. CDR3 in amino acids: CASSFGRDRGGYTF. CDR3 bases: TGTGCCAGCAGCTTTGGAAGGGACAGGGGTGGCTACACCTTC.